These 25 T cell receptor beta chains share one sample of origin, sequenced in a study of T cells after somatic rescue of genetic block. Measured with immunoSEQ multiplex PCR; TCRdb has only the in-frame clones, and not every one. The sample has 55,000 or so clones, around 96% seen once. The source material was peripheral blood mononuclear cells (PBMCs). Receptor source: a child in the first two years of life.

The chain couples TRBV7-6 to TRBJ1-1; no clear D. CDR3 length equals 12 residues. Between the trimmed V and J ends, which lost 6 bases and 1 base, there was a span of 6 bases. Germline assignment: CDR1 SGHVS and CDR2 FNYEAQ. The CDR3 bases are TGTGCCAGCAGTCACTCGAACACTGAAGCTTTCTTT. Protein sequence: CASSHSNTEAFF. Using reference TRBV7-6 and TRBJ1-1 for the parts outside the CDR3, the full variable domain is GAGVSQSPRYKVTKRGQDVALRCDPISGHVSLYWYRQALGQGPEFLTYFNYEAQQDKSGLPNDRFSAERPEGSISTLTIQRTEQRDSAMYRCASSHSNTEAFFGQGTRLTVV.

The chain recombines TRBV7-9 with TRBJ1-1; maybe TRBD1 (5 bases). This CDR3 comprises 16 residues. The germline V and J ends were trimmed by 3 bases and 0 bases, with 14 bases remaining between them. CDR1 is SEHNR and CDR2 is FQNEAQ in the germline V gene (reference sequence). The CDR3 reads CASSFGPQGMNTEAFF. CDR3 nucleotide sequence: TGTGCCAGCAGCTTCGGCCCTCAGGGCATGAACACTGAAGCTTTCTTT. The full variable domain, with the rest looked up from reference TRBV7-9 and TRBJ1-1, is DTGVSQNPRHKITKRGQNVTFRCDPISEHNRLYWYRQTLGQGPEFLTYFQNEAQLEKSRLLSDRFSAERPKGSFSTLEIQRTEQGDSAMYLCASSFGPQGMNTEAFFGQGTRLTVV.

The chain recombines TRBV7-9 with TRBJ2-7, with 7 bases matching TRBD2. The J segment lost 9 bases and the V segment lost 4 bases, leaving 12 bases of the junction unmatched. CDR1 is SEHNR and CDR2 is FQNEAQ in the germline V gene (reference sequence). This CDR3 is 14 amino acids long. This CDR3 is CASSSLYGLGAQYF. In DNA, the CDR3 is TGTGCCAGCAGCTCCTTATACGGACTAGGGGCGCAGTACTTC.

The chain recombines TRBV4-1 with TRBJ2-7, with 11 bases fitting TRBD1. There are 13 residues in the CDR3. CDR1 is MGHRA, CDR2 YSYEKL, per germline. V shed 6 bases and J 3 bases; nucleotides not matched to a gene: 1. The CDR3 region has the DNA TGCGCCAGCAGGGGGACAGGGGGCTACGAGCAGTACTTC. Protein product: CASRGTGGYEQYF.

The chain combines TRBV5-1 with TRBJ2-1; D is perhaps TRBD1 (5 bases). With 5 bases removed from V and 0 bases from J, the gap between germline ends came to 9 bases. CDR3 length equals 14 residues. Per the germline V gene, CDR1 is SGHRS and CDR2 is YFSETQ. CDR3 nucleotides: TGCGCCAGCAGACAGGCTACCTCCTACAATGAGCAGTTCTTC. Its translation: CASRQATSYNEQFF.

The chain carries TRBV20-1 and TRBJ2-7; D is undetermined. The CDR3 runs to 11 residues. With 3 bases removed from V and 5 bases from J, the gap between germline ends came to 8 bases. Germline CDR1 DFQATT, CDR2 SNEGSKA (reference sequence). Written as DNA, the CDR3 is TGCAGTGCTAGGGGGTCCCACGAGCAGTACTTC. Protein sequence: CSARGSHEQYF.

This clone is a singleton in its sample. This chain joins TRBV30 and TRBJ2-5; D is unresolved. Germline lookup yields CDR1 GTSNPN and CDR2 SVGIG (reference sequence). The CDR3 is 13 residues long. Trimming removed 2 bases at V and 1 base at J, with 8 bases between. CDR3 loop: CAWSFGFQETQYF. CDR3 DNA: TGTGCCTGGAGTTTCGGATTCCAAGAGACCCAGTACTTC.

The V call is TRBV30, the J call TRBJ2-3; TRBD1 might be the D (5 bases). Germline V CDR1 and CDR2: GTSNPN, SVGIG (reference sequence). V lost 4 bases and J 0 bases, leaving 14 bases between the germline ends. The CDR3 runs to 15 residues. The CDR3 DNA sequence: TGTGCCTGGAAACCCACGACAGCTAGCACAGATACGCAGTATTTT. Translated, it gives CAWKPTTASTDTQYF.

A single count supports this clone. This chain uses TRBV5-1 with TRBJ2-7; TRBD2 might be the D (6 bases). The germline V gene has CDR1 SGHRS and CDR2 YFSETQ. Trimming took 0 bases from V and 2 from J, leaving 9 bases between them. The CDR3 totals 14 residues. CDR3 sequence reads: CASSLGGVPYEQYF. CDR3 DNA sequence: TGCGCCAGCAGCTTGGGCGGGGTACCCTACGAGCAGTACTTC.

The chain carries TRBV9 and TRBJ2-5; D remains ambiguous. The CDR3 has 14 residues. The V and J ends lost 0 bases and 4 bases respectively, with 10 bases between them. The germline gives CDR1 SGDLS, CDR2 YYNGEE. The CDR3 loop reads CASSVGVVGETQYF. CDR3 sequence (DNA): TGTGCCAGCAGCGTAGGGGTTGTGGGAGAGACCCAGTACTTC. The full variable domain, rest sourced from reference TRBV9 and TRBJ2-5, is DSGVTQTPKHLITATGQRVTLRCSPRSGDLSVYWYQQSLDQGLQFLIQYYNGEERAKGNILERFSAQQFPDLHSELNLSSLELGDSALYFCASSVGVVGETQYFGPGTRLLVL.

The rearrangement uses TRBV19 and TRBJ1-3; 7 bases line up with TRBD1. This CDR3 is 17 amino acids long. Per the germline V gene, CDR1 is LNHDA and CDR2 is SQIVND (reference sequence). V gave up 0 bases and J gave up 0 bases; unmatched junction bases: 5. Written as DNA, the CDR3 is TGTGCCAGTAGTATAGATCTTTGGGACAGCTCTGGAAACACCATATATTTT. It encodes CASSIDLWDSSGNTIYF.

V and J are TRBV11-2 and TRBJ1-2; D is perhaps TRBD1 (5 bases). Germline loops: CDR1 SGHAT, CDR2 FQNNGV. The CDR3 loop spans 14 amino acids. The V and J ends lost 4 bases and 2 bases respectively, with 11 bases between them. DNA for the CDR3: TGTGCCAGCAGCTGGACAATGACCAACTATGGCTACACCTTC. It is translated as CASSWTMTNYGYTF.

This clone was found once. In DNA, the CDR3 is TGTGCCAGCATTCTAGCGGGGAGATACAATGAGCAGTTCTTC. Protein: CASILAGRYNEQFF. The gene calls are TRBV9 and TRBJ2-1; TRBD2 matches at 9 bases. The CDR3 spans 14 residues. The ends lost 6 bases at V and 4 bases at J; junction bases unmatched: 5. Germline CDR1 is SGDLS and CDR2 is YYNGEE.

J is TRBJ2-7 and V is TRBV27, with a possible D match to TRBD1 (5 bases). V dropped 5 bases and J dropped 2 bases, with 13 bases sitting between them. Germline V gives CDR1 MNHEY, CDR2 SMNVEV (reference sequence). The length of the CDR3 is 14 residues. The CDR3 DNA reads TGTGCCAGCAGTCCTCAACAGGATACCTACGAGCAGTACTTC. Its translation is CASSPQQDTYEQYF.

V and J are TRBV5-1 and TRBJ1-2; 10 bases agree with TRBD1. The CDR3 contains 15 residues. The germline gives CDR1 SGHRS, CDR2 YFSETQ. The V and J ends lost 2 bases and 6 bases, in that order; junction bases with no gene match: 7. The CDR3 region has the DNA TGCGCCAGCAGCTTTAGCGACAGGGGGCGGAATGGCTACACCTTC. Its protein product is CASSFSDRGRNGYTF.

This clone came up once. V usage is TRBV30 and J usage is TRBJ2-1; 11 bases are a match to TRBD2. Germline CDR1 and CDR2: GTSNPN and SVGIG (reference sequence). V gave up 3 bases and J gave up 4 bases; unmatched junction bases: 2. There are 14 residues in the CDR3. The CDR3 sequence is CAWRGTSGYNEQFF. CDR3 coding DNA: TGTGCCTGGAGAGGGACTAGCGGTTACAATGAGCAGTTCTTC. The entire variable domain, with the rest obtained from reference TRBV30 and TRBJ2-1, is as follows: SQTIHQWPATLVQPVGSPLSLECTVEGTSNPNLYWYRQAAGRGLQLLFYSVGIGQISSEVPQNLSASRPQDRQFILSSKKLLLSDSGFYLCAWRGTSGYNEQFFGPGTRLTVL.

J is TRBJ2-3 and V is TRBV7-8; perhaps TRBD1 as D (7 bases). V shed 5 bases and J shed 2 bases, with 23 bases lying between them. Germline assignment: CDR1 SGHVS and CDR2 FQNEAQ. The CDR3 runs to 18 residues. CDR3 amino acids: CASSLKTRQGLATDTQYF. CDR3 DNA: TGTGCCAGCAGCCTCAAGACTCGACAGGGACTTGCCACAGATACGCAGTATTTT.

The CDR3, as DNA: TGTGCCAGCAGCGGACTAGCGGGAGGCACAGATACGCAGTATTTT. Encoded protein: CASSGLAGGTDTQYF. The chain recombines TRBV9 with TRBJ2-3, with 12 bases that match TRBD2. With V trimmed by 3 bases and J by 1 base, 0 bases remained unmatched. The CDR3 is 15 residues long. From germline, CDR1 is SGDLS and CDR2 YYNGEE.

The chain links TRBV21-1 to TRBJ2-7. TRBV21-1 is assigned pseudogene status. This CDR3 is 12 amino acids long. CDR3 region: CASSKSWFGQYF. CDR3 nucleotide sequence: TGTGCCAGCAGCAAATCGTGGTTTGGGCAGTACTTC.

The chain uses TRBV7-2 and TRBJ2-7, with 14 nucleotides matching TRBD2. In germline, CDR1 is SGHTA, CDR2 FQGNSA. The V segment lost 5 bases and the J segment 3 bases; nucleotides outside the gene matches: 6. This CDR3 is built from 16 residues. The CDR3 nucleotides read TGTGCCAGCAGCCCTCGACTAGCGGGAGGGGGCTACGAGCAGTACTTC. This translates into CASSPRLAGGGYEQYF.

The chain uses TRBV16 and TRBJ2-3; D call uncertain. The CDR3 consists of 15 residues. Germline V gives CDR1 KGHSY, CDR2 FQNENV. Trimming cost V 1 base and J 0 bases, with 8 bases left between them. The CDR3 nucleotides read TGTGCCAGCAGCCAATTGAAGCCTAGCACAGATACGCAGTATTTT. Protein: CASSQLKPSTDTQYF.

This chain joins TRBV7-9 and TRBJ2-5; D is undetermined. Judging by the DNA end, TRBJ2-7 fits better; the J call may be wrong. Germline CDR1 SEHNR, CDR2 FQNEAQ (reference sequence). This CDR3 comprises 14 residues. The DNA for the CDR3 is TGTGCCAGCAGCAGCGTCGGCGCCTCCTACGAGCAGTACTTC. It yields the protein CASSSVGASYEQYF.

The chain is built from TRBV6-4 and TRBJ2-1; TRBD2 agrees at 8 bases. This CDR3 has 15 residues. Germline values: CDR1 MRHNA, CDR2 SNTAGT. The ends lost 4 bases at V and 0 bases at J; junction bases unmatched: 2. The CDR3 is CASSGLASSYNEQFF. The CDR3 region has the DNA TGTGCCAGCAGTGGACTAGCGAGCTCCTACAATGAGCAGTTCTTC.

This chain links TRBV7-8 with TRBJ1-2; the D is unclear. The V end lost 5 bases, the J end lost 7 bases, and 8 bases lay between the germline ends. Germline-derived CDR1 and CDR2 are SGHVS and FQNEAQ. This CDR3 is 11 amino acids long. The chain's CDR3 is CASSGVGGYTF. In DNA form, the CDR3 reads TGTGCCAGCAGCGGAGTGGGTGGCTACACCTTC.

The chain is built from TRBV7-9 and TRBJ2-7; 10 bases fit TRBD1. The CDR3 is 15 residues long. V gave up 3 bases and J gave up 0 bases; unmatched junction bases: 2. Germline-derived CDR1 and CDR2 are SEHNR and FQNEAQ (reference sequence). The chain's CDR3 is CASSLTGGSSYEQYF. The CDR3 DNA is TGTGCCAGCAGCTTGACAGGGGGCTCCTCCTACGAGCAGTACTTC.